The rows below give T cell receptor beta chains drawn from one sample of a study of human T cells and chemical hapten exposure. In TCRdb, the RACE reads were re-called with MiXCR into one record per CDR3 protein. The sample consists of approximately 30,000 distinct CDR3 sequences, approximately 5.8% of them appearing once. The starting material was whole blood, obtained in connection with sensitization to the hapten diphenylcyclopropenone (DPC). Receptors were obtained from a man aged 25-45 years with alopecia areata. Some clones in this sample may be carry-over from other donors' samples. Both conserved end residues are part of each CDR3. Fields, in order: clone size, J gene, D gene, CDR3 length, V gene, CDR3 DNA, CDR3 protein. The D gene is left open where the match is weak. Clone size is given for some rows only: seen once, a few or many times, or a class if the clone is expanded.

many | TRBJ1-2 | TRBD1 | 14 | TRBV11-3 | TGTGCCAGCAGCTCCCGACAGGGGTCTAGCGGCTACACCTTC | CASSSRQGSSGYTF
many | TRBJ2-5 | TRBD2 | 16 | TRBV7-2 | TGTGCCAGCAGCCCCCGGCTAGCGGGGACTAAAGAGACCCAGTACTTC | CASSPRLAGTKETQYF
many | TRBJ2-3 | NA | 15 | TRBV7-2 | TGTGCCAGCAGCTTAGCGATAGGGGCCCTAGATACGCAGTATTTT | CASSLAIGALDTQYF
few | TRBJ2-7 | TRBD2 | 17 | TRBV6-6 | TGTGCCAGCAGTTCGATAAGCGGGACTCCCCACGCCTACGAGCAGTACTTC | CASSSISGTPHAYEQYF
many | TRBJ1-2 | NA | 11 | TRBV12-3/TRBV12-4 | TGTGCTTGGGGGAAAAACTATGGCTACACCTTC | CAWGKNYGYTF
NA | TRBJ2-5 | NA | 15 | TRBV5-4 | TGTGCCAGCAGCTTGGCCCAACATGGAAGGGAGACCCAGTACTTC | CASSLAQHGRETQYF
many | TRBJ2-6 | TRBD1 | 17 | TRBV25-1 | TGTGCCAGCAGTGGGGACAGGGCCTGGGGTGGGGCCAACGTCCTGACTTTC | CASSGDRAWGGANVLTF
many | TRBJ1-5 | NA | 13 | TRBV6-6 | TGTGCCAGCAGTACACAGGGCAATCAGCCCCAGCATTTT | CASSTQGNQPQHF
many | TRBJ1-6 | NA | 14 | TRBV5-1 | TGCGCCAGCAGCTATTCGACAGAGAATTCACCCCTCCACTTT | CASSYSTENSPLHF
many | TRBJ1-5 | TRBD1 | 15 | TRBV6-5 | TGTGCCAGCAGTTACCGACAGGGTCGAAATCAGCCCCAGCATTTT | CASSYRQGRNQPQHF